One T cell receptor beta chain is described in this entry. Antigen specificity is unknown. Researchers collected ten milliliters of peripheral blood from every single donor. The record originates from a study of blood T cells in healthy people across ages. About the research overall: The template switching approach captured approximately one barcoded beta molecule for every two T cells.

The study, taken as a whole, reports: The recorded TCR beta diversity per million T cells decreased in a roughly linear manner with age. It was the long-lived donors that had more naive CD4+ cells and higher diversity than aged donors.

Combining a sample-barcoded 5' primer with a J-beta primer mix, a second PCR ran for about 7 to 12 cycles. TCRdb analysed the 5' RACE reads with MiXCR anew, one entry per CDR3 protein. The sample carries about 830,000 distinct CDR3 sequences, under 80% recorded once. The sequenced sample consisted of blood. The clonotype was recovered from a man in his thirties or forties in good health.

CDR3 sequence reads: CASSLRMVPRPNSPLHF. DNA of the CDR3: TGTGCCAGCAGTTTAAGGATGGTGCCAAGACCGAATTCACCCCTCCACTTT. The chain employs TRBV27 and TRBJ1-6; D call uncertain. The CDR3 sequence is 17 residues long. Germline V gene sequence: CDR1 MNHEY, CDR2 SMNVEV (reference sequence). Trimming removed 2 bases at V and 7 bases at J, with 18 bases between.